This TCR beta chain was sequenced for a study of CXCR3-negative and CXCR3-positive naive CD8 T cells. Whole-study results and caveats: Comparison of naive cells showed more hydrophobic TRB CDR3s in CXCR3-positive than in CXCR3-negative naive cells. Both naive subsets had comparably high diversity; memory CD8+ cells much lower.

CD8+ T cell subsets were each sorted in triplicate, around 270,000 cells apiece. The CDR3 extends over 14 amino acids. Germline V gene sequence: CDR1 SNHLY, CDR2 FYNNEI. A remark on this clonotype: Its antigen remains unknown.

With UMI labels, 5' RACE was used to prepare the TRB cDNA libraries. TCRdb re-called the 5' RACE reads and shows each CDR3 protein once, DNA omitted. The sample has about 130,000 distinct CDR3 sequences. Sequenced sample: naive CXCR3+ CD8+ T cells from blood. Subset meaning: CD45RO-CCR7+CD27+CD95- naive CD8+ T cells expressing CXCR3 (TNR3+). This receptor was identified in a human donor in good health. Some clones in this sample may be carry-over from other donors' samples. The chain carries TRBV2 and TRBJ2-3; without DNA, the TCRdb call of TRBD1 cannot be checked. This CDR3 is CASSPGRTYDTQYF.